This T cell receptor beta chain was sequenced for a study of blood T cell repertoires in COVID-19. Overall study context: Collection of acute and convalescent COVID-19 samples took place in the United States, Italy and Spain. PBMCs, B-cell-depleted T cells, or T cells were the source of the cDNA or gDNA that made up the material.

J gave up 5 bases and V 2 bases, and 7 bases lay outside the gene matches. This CDR3 is built from 15 residues. Germline V gives CDR1 LNHNV, CDR2 YYDKDF (reference sequence). Source study methods: Nucleated cell counts were estimated from reference gene primer amplification. The method was immunoSEQ multiplex PCR; TCRdb's version includes in-frame clones alone and lacks a portion of them. V, J and clone size derive from that table, while D and trimming were established from the DNA sequence. The data show about 68,000 clones, approximately 83% seen once. The J gene is TRBJ2-5, the V gene TRBV15; 8 bases map to TRBD1. This receptor was taken from a woman aged 60-75 years with acute or convalescent COVID-19. The sample taken for sequencing was peripheral blood. The CDR3: CATSRRTTGDETQYF. The CDR3 coding sequence is TGTGCCACCAGCAGACGGACGACAGGGGACGAGACCCAGTACTTC.